The text below deals with one TCR beta chain. What it recognizes is unknown. The sample is drawn from a study of T cell responses to AZD1222 COVID-19 vaccine. Overall study findings and caveats: Elevations in Spike-specific TCR breadth and depth followed administration of two AZD1222 doses. After the peak T cell response, and only then, were repertoires sampled.

The CDR3 is 15 residues long. CDR1 MNHEY and CDR2 SVGEGT come from the germline V gene. Germline trimming cut 5 bases from V and 3 bases from J; bases unmatched to any gene: 7. Both about-4-week and about-12-week second-dose recipients were combined. Assay used: immunoSEQ multiplex PCR; TCRdb lists only in-frame clones, some missing. The table shows under 150,000 clones, with more than 70% occurring only once. This TCR derives from an adult who received the AZD1222 COVID-19 vaccine. The sample in question was peripheral blood, obtained 28 days after the second AZD1222 dose. V and J are TRBV6-2 or TRBV6-3 and TRBJ1-5, with 7 bases fitting TRBD1. The CDR3 DNA is TGTGCCAGCAGTCGAGCGACAGGGATCAATCAGCCCCAGCATTTT. As protein: CASSRATGINQPQHF.